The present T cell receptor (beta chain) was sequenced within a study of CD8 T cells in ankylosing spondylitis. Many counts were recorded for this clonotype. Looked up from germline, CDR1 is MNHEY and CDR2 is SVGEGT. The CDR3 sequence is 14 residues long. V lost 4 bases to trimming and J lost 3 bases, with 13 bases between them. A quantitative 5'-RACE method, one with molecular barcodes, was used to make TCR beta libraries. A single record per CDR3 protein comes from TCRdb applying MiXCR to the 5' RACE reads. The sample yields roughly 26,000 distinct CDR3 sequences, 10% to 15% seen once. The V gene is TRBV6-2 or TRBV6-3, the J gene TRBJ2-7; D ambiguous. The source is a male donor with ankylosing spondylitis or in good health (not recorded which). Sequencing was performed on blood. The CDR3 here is CASSSGGQFYEQYF. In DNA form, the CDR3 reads TGTGCCAGCAGTTCCGGCGGTCAGTTCTACGAGCAGTACTTC.